This is a list of T cell receptor beta chains from one sample in a study of long-term antiretroviral therapy in people with HIV. Profiling relied on immunoSEQ multiplex PCR, and the TCRdb table lists in-frame clones only, not all of them. The sample yields some 20,000 clones, 60% to 80% seen once. This sample comprised unsorted PBMCs, obtained 2.3 years after starting antiretroviral therapy. Receptors were obtained from a woman between 40 and 55 years old with HIV. CDR3s include the opening cysteine and the closing phenylalanine or tryptophan.

>TRBJ2-2|TRBV7-6
CASTLGGSTGELFF
>TRBJ2-3|TRBV18
CASSLQQGGTDTQYF
>TRBJ2-7|TRBV2
CASIKGTLAGEQYF
>TRBJ2-7|TRBV29-1
CSVEDHYEQYF
>TRBJ1-2|TRBV4-2
CASSQESGYGYTF
>TRBJ2-6|TRBV29-1
CSVEVPGANVLTF
>TRBJ2-7|TRBV19
CASSHAGAYEQYF
>TRBJ2-1|TRBV7-2
CASSDGLPYNEQFF
>TRBJ1-5|TRBV5-4
CASSLQGTQPQHF
>TRBJ2-7|TRBV27
CASGISSYEQYF
>TRBJ2-5|TRBV19
CASSLSGGVQVAQYF
>TRBJ2-7|TRBV6-5
CASSRTSGLSYEQYF
>TRBJ1-5|TRBV27
CASSLGADQPQHF
>TRBJ2-1|TRBV27
CASHRGSSYNEQFF
>TRBJ1-6|TRBV9
CASSVSADSPLHF
>TRBJ2-2|TRBV5-5
CASSLPHTYGTGELFF
>TRBJ1-1|TRBV25-1
CASRGTGASAFF
>TRBJ2-7|TRBV5-5
CASSLGLAGPYEQYF
>TRBJ2-1|TRBV5-5
CASSLGQLWGEQFF
>TRBJ2-6|TRBV4-1
CASRPTFTSSGANVLTF
>TRBJ1-2|TRBV19
CASKAPLGNYGYTF
>TRBJ2-1|TRBV29-1
CSVGRLAGGEGEQFF
>TRBJ2-7|TRBV5-1
CASSSNTVYEQYF
>TRBJ2-6|TRBV27
CASSLRGQTAPGANVLTF
>TRBJ1-2|TRBV7-6
CASSQGQSYGYTF
>TRBJ1-1|TRBV5-5
CASSSGGVEAFF
>TRBJ1-5|TRBV30
CAWSALGQGYRPQHF
>TRBJ1-2|TRBV6-5
CASSYLGTNYGYTF
>TRBJ2-3|TRBV7-9
CASSLPSGVGDTQYF
>TRBJ1-2|TRBV29-1
CSVDDLAGTKNGYTF
>TRBJ1-1|TRBV18
CASSPSYTNTEAFF
>TRBJ2-7|TRBV16
CASSQIRDTGYEQYF
>TRBJ2-1|TRBV7-9
CASSLRPGTGDYNEQFF
>TRBJ2-5|TRBV4-1
CASSQAPGQNQETQYF
>TRBJ1-2|TRBV7-1
CASRDDRGGDYGYTF
>TRBJ2-1|TRBV4-1
CASSPRDRGYLDEQFF
>TRBJ2-3|TRBV7-9
CASSLGGPTDTQYF
>TRBJ1-1|TRBV14
CASSLWTRKDEAFF
>TRBJ1-2|TRBV7-9
CASSLWVQGAFGYTF
>TRBJ1-1|TRBV19
CASSIHRGSPEAFF
>TRBJ2-5|TRBV14
CASSLRRSGGYSQETQYF
>TRBJ2-1|TRBV2
CASSGLVPEQFF
>TRBJ1-1|TRBV10-3
CATRTGRTEAFF